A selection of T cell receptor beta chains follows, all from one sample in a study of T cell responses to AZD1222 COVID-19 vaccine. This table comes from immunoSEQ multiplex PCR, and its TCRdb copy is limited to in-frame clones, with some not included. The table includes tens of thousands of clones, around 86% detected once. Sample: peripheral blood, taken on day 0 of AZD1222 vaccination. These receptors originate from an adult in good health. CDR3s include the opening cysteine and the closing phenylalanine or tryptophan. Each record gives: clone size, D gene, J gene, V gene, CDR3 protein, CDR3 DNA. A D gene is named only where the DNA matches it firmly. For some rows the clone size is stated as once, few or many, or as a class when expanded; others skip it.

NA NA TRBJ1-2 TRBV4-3 CASSQVGEILNYGYTF TGCGCCAGCAGCCAAGTGGGCGAGATCCTCAACTATGGCTACACCTTC
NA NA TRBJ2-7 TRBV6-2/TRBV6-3 CASSPEYLRRKKSFEQYF TGTGCCAGCAGTCCCGAGTACCTCCGGCGGAAGAAAAGTTTCGAGCAGTACTTC
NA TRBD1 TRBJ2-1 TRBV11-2 CASSIPPGQVNEQFF TGTGCCAGCAGCATTCCTCCGGGACAGGTAAATGAGCAGTTCTTC
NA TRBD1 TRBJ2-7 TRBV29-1 CSVGVWDRGEQYF TGCAGCGTTGGGGTCTGGGACAGGGGCGAGCAGTACTTC
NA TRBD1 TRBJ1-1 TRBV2 CASSPGQSNTEAFF TGTGCCAGCAGCCCGGGACAGTCGAACACTGAAGCTTTCTTT
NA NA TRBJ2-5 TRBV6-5 CASTQGGGLTETQYF TGTGCCAGCACCCAAGGGGGGGGTTTGACTGAGACCCAGTACTTC
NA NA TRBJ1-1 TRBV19 CASSTIIEAFF TGTGCCAGTAGTACGATAATTGAAGCTTTCTTT
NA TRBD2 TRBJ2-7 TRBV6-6 CASSYSNSLTGGNF TGTGCCAGCAGTTACTCTAATTCCCTGACCGGGGGGAACTTC
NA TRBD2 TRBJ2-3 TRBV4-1 CASSQEGSGADTQYF TGCGCCAGCAGCCAAGAAGGAAGCGGGGCCGATACGCAGTATTTT
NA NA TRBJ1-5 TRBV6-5 CASFYGGESNQPQHF TGTGCCAGCTTCTATGGGGGAGAGAGCAATCAGCCCCAGCATTTT
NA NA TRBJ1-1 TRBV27 CASSRSTGTNTEAFF TGTGCCAGCAGTCGCTCGACAGGCACGAACACTGAAGCTTTCTTT
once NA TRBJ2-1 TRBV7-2 CASSLGVGPYNEQFF TGTGCCAGCAGCTTAGGGGTGGGTCCCTACAATGAGCAGTTCTTC
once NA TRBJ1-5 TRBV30 CAWSRGVDSNQPQHF TGTGCCTGGAGCCGGGGGGTTGATAGCAATCAGCCCCAGCATTTT
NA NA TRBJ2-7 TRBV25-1 CASSEARVGDYEQYF TGTGCCAGCAGTGAAGCGAGGGTAGGGGACTACGAGCAGTACTTC
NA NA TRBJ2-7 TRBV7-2 CASSLARGHGGEQYF TGTGCCAGCAGCTTAGCCAGGGGACACGGAGGCGAGCAGTACTTC
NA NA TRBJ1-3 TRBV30 CAWSHRALRPGNTIYF TGTGCCTGGAGCCACCGGGCCTTGAGGCCCGGAAACACCATATATTTT
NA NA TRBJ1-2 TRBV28 CASSLGGVGGTAFGYTF TGTGCCAGCAGTTTAGGAGGTGTGGGGGGAACGGCTTTTGGCTACACCTTC
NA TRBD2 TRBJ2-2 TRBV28 CASSLPGLAGDTGELFF TGTGCCAGCAGTTTACCCGGACTAGCGGGAGACACCGGGGAGCTGTTTTTT
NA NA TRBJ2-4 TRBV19 CASSIQLAKNIQYF TGTGCCAGTAGTATCCAATTAGCCAAAAACATTCAGTACTTC
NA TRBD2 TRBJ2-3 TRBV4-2 CASSQEPADGTSGRTDTQYF TGTGCCAGCAGCCAAGAGCCGGCGGACGGGACTAGCGGGAGGACAGATACGCAGTATTTT